This T cell receptor (beta chain) was sequenced for a study of Graves' ophthalmopathy and Graves' hyperthyroidism. Study findings and constraints: At about 69% sensitivity and approximately 78% specificity, the model predicted progression of the ophthalmopathy.

TCR beta CDR3 amplification used RNA transcripts. After a first-round RT-PCR with HTBI primers, a second-round multiplex PCR was run. MiXCR, run by TCRdb on the multiplex PCR reads, gives a single entry per CDR3 protein. This repertoire shows about 700,000 distinct CDR3 sequences, roughly 41% found once; its top ten account for more than 3%. Other autoimmune disease, uncontrolled infection, pregnancy and lactation led to exclusion. In its sample, this clonotype was seen many times. Its specificity is unknown. There are 13 residues in the CDR3. CDR1 and CDR2 (germline): ENHRY, SYGVKD. Trimming removed 7 bases at V and 3 bases at J, with 13 bases between.

The source of this sequence is an adult man with Graves' ophthalmopathy. The chain couples TRBV10-3 to TRBJ2-7; tentatively, D is TRBD1 (6 bases). Sequenced: peripheral blood. CDR3 sequence (DNA): TGTGCCATCAAACAGGGTCTCTACTACGAGCAGTACTTC. Residues: CAIKQGLYYEQYF.